Sequencing of this T cell receptor beta chain was carried out in a study of Ad26.COV2.S vaccination and SARS-CoV-2 variants. Stated treatment: some 20 received Ad26.COV2.S at low or high dose, single or two shots; several received placebo; per-sample allocation not given. Repertoires come from day 63 after the first vaccine or placebo injection. Libraries were prepared by immunoSEQ multiplex PCR; TCRdb keeps only in-frame clonotypes and omits some of them. Counted here are about 350,000 clones, roughly 90% occurring once; the ten biggest clones make up around a tenth. Trimming took 0 bases from V and 3 from J, leaving 12 bases between them. Germline V gene data show CDR1 as MNHEY and CDR2 as SVGAGI. This CDR3 comprises 16 residues.

This clonotype was sampled from a person between 18 and 60 years old who received the Ad26.COV2.S COVID-19 vaccine or a placebo. The sequenced sample was peripheral blood, obtained in a trial of Ad26.COV2.S vaccine versus placebo. J is TRBJ2-4 and V is TRBV6-5, with TRBD2 as a possible D gene (6 bases). This chain's CDR3 is CASSYSYFGGKNIQYF. For the CDR3, the DNA is TGTGCCAGCAGTTACTCATATTTCGGGGGCAAAAACATTCAGTACTTC.